These 17 T cell receptor beta chains were sequenced from one sample in a study of T cell responses to AZD1222 COVID-19 vaccine. Libraries were prepared by immunoSEQ multiplex PCR; TCRdb keeps only in-frame clonotypes and omits some of them. Seen here are 120,000 to 150,000 clones, around nine tenths observed once, and the top ten hold 4% to 5%. This specimen was peripheral blood, taken on day 0 of AZD1222 vaccination. The receptors here all came from an adult in good health.

This clone showed up just once. Here the CDR3 DNA reads TGTGCCAGTAGCCTTAGCGGGAGTTCCTCCTACAATGAGCAGTTCTTC. It yields the protein CASSLSGSSSYNEQFF. The J gene is TRBJ2-1, the V gene TRBV19; 9 nucleotides match TRBD2. The germline CDR1 and CDR2 sequences are LNHDA and SQIVND (reference sequence). The length of the CDR3 is 16 residues. The ends lost 6 bases at V and 0 bases at J; junction bases unmatched: 6.

This clone was recorded once. This chain connects TRBV27 to TRBJ2-4, with 9 bases fitting TRBD1. The J segment lost 0 bases and the V segment lost 6 bases, leaving 18 bases of the junction unmatched. The CDR3 runs to 20 residues. Per germline, CDR1 MNHEY and CDR2 SMNVEV (reference sequence). The CDR3 DNA follows: TGTGCCAGCAGCCCCATAGGCCGGGGACAGGGCCCTCTAGCCAAAAACATTCAGTACTTC. This translates into CASSPIGRGQGPLAKNIQYF.

This chain joins TRBV6-1 and TRBJ2-3; 12 positions match TRBD2. Germline V CDR1 and CDR2: MNHNS, SASEGT. The CDR3 sequence is 17 residues long. The junction had 7 bases not matched to a gene; V was cut back by 1 base and J by 5 bases. The CDR3 loop is CASSEDRRLAGVDTQYF. CDR3 DNA sequence: TGTGCCAGCAGTGAAGATAGGAGACTAGCGGGAGTAGATACGCAGTATTTT.

CDR3 coding DNA: TGTGCCAGTAGTATAGATGCGGGGGCGGGTGAAAAACTGTTTTTT. It translates to CASSIDAGAGEKLFF. The V call is TRBV19, the J call TRBJ1-4, with D perhaps matching TRBD1 (6 bases). CDR1 is LNHDA, CDR2 SQIVND, per germline (reference sequence). CDR3 size: 15 residues. Between the trimmed V and J ends, which lost 0 bases and 7 bases, there was a span of 12 bases.

J is TRBJ1-2 and V is TRBV4-1; D possibly corresponds to TRBD1 (5 bases). The CDR3 is made up of 13 amino acids. Germline V gene sequence: CDR1 MGHRA, CDR2 YSYEKL. Trimming shortened V by 4 bases and J by 3 bases, and 9 bases separated the two germline ends. CDR3 sequence (DNA): TGCGCCAGCAGCCTTCCGGGGGACTATGGCTACACCTTC. Translated, it gives CASSLPGDYGYTF.

V and J are TRBV19 and TRBJ1-2; D is undetermined. This CDR3 has 18 amino acids. The germline V gene has CDR1 LNHDA and CDR2 SQIVND (reference sequence). Trimming stripped 4 bases from V and 5 bases from J, with 26 bases between. The CDR3 bases are TGTGCCAGTAGTACTCTCCTGTGGTCCTCGGAGGCCCTTTATGGCTACACCTTC. It specifies CASSTLLWSSEALYGYTF.

The V call is TRBV27, the J call TRBJ2-5; 12 nucleotides align to TRBD2. Per the germline V gene, CDR1 is MNHEY and CDR2 is SMNVEV (reference sequence). V was pared by 4 bases and J by 7 bases, with 19 bases of the junction left unmatched. The CDR3 runs to 19 residues. This CDR3 reads CASSSQPRVGLAGQSTQYF. The CDR3 region has the DNA TGTGCCAGCAGTTCACAGCCTCGTGTGGGACTAGCGGGCCAATCGACCCAGTACTTC.

V and J are TRBV2 and TRBJ2-3, with TRBD2 matching over 11 bases. J lost 2 bases, V lost 5 bases, and 3 bases had no gene match. Germline loops: CDR1 SNHLY, CDR2 FYNNEI. The CDR3 runs to 15 residues. The CDR3 loop is CASSRLAGTTDTQYF. In nucleotides, the CDR3 is TGTGCCAGCAGTCGACTAGCGGGGACCACAGATACGCAGTATTTT.

The chain couples TRBV18 to TRBJ2-2; TRBD2 aligns across 7 bases. There are 16 residues in the CDR3. The V gene's germline CDR1 is KGHSH and CDR2 LQKENI. Unmatched junction bases numbered 8, after V lost 1 base and J lost 6 bases. The CDR3 DNA follows: TGTGCCAGCTCACCACTGGCGGGAGATTTTGCCGGGGAGCTGTTTTTT. Protein: CASSPLAGDFAGELFF.

Only one count was recorded for this clone. The chain carries TRBV15 and TRBJ2-3, with TRBD2 matching 7 bases. This CDR3 is built from 16 residues. CDR1 and CDR2 from the germline V gene are LNHNV and YYDKDF (reference sequence). Trimming at V came to 1 base and at J to 0 bases, leaving 4 bases not matched to a gene. CDR3 sequence (DNA): TGTGCCACCAGCAGAGGAGGGAGGGAGAGCACAGATACGCAGTATTTT. It encodes CATSRGGRESTDTQYF.

The rearrangement uses TRBV3-1 (or the pseudogene TRBV3-2) and TRBJ2-7; D is possibly TRBD2 (6 bases). The CDR3 is 14 residues long. Germline-derived CDR1 and CDR2 are LGHDT and YNNKEL (reference sequence). V dropped 1 base and J dropped 4 bases, with 11 bases sitting between them. The CDR3 is CASSQGAGRYEQYF. DNA for the CDR3: TGTGCCAGCAGCCAAGGGGCAGGGAGGTACGAGCAGTACTTC.

The chain carries TRBV5-1 and TRBJ1-2; no clear D. The germline CDR1 and CDR2 sequences are SGHRS and YFSETQ. V lost 4 bases, J lost 5 bases, and 15 bases lay in between. This CDR3 region has 14 residues. CDR3 nucleotides: TGCGCCAGCAGCCTGGAGGTGGTTGGGTATGGCTACACCTTC. This gives the protein CASSLEVVGYGYTF.

The chain employs TRBV6-5 and TRBJ1-4; tentative D call: TRBD1 (5 bases). V was pared by 0 bases and J by 6 bases, with 5 bases between. CDR1 and CDR2 (germline): MNHEY, SVGAGI. The CDR3 is 13 residues long. The CDR3 loop is CASSYSGDEKLFF. In nucleotides, the CDR3 is TGTGCCAGCAGTTACTCAGGGGATGAAAAACTGTTTTTT.

The chain combines TRBV19 with TRBJ2-5, with 14 bases that match TRBD2. V lost 5 bases, J lost 4 bases, and 3 bases stayed unmatched. The CDR3 is 15 residues long. Germline CDR1 LNHDA, CDR2 SQIVND (reference sequence). The CDR3 sequence: CASSVTSGRGETQYF. The CDR3, as DNA: TGTGCCAGTAGTGTGACTAGCGGGAGGGGAGAGACCCAGTACTTC.

The chain recombines TRBV11-2 with TRBJ2-4; D is uncertain. V was cut by 5 bases and J by 0 bases, with 11 bases left in between. CDR1 is SGHAT and CDR2 is FQNNGV in the germline V gene. This CDR3 has 15 residues. DNA for the CDR3: TGTGCCAGCAGCACCGGCCGTCTAGCCAAAAACATTCAGTACTTC. Translated: CASSTGRLAKNIQYF.

The chain couples TRBV27 to TRBJ2-7; 7 nucleotides match TRBD1. The CDR3 is 16 residues long. The trim removed 1 base at V and 2 bases at J, leaving 8 bases unmatched. Germline lookup yields CDR1 MNHEY and CDR2 SMNVEV (reference sequence). CDR3 bases: TGTGCCAGCAGTTTATATGGTCGGGACAGAACCTACGAGCAGTACTTC. This codes for CASSLYGRDRTYEQYF.

The chain couples TRBV18 to TRBJ1-1, with D unclear. Between the trimmed V and J ends, which lost 3 bases and 8 bases, there was a span of 13 bases. The CDR3 extends over 13 amino acids. Looked up from germline, CDR1 is KGHSH and CDR2 is LQKENI. This chain's CDR3 is CASSPPSRGEAFF. DNA of the CDR3: TGTGCCAGCTCACCCCCTTCTCGGGGAGAAGCTTTCTTT.